The 13 T cell receptor beta chains below all came from one sample that was sequenced in a study of beta chain features in type 1 diabetes. Every bit of the isolated RNA underwent reverse transcription, so sequencing read expressed TCRB transcripts. Generated by immunoSEQ multiplex PCR, the TCRdb table keeps only in-frame clones and is missing some. The sample contains more than 140,000 clones, about a tenth of which appear only once. Sequences were obtained from central memory CD4+ T cells from blood. The source is a woman aged 40 to 50 in good health.

The chain employs TRBV9 and TRBJ2-5, with D perhaps TRBD2 (7 bases). CDR3 length: 14 amino acids. From germline, CDR1 is SGDLS and CDR2 YYNGEE. The ends were cut back, 4 bases at V and 3 bases at J, with 13 bases in the middle. The CDR3 coding sequence is TGTGCCAGCAGCATTGGGGGGGCTAAAGAGACCCAGTACTTC. It encodes CASSIGGAKETQYF.

This clone showed up just a few times. V gene TRBV7-9 combines with J gene TRBJ2-3, with a tentative D call TRBD1 (5 bases). CDR1 SEHNR and CDR2 FQNEAQ come from the germline V gene (reference sequence). Trimming took off 5 bases at V and 4 bases at J, with 13 bases between the two ends. The CDR3 runs to 14 residues. DNA of the CDR3: TGTGCCAGCAGCCCCGGACATCCCCCAGATACGCAGTATTTT. It codes for CASSPGHPPDTQYF. Full variable domain (outside the CDR3, taken from reference TRBV7-9 and TRBJ2-3): DTGVSQNPRHKITKRGQNVTFRCDPISEHNRLYWYRQTLGQGPEFLTYFQNEAQLEKSRLLSDRFSAERPKGSFSTLEIQRTEQGDSAMYLCASSPGHPPDTQYFGPGTRLTVL.

The gene calls are TRBV19 and TRBJ1-2; the D gene is possibly TRBD1 (5 bases). This CDR3 comprises 11 residues. V was cut by 8 bases and J by 4 bases, with 8 bases left in between. Germline CDR1 is LNHDA and CDR2 is SQIVND (reference sequence). CDR3 in amino acids: CASATAYGYTF. CDR3 in DNA: TGTGCCAGTGCGACAGCCTATGGCTACACCTTC. Based on the CDR3 plus reference TRBV19 and TRBJ1-2, the full variable domain is DGGITQSPKYLFRKEGQNVTLSCEQNLNHDAMYWYRQDPGQGLRLIYYSQIVNDFQKGDIAEGYSVSREKKESFPLTVTSAQKNPTAFYLCASATAYGYTFGSGTRLTVV.

This clone was seen a handful of times. This chain joins TRBV6-6 and TRBJ2-2; D possibly corresponds to TRBD1 (5 bases). CDR1 is MNHNY, CDR2 SVGAGI, per germline (reference sequence). The CDR3 is 13 amino acids. V dropped 7 bases and J dropped 6 bases, with 12 bases sitting between them. Here the CDR3 DNA reads TGTGCCAGCACGTCCAGGGATGCCGGGGAGCTGTTTTTT. It encodes CASTSRDAGELFF.

This clone was seen only a few times. The J gene is TRBJ1-1, the V gene TRBV5-1; D is unclear. Per germline, CDR1 SGHRS and CDR2 YFSETQ. The CDR3 covers 19 residues. Trimming cost V 3 bases and J 0 bases, with 24 bases left between them. The CDR3 protein is CASSSLGKGSGRVNTEAFF. As DNA, the CDR3 is TGCGCCAGCAGCTCCTTAGGAAAGGGCTCGGGAAGGGTGAACACTGAAGCTTTCTTT. Full variable domain (rest looked up from reference TRBV5-1 and TRBJ1-1): KAGVTQTPRYLIKTRGQQVTLSCSPISGHRSVSWYQQTPGQGLQFLFEYFSETQRNKGNFPGRFSGRQFSNSRSEMNVSTLELGDSALYLCASSSLGKGSGRVNTEAFFGQGTRLTVV.

This clone came up many times. CDR3 nucleotides: TGTGCCAGCAGCCGGACAGGGGTAGAGACCCAGTACTTC. This encodes CASSRTGVETQYF. This sequence joins TRBV7-6 and TRBJ2-5, with 9 bases matching TRBD1. Germline V lookup: CDR1 SGHVS, CDR2 FNYEAQ. The CDR3 totals 13 residues. J lost 4 bases, V lost 5 bases, and 2 bases had no gene match.

The chain carries TRBV5-1 and TRBJ2-1; D possibly corresponds to TRBD2 (5 bases). Germline V gene sequence: CDR1 SGHRS, CDR2 YFSETQ. The CDR3 is 15 amino acids. V gave up 0 bases and J gave up 10 bases, with 17 bases separating them. The CDR3 DNA reads as TGCGCCAGCAGCTTGGGATCTAGCTGGACCCAGGAGCAGTTCTTC. Encoded protein: CASSLGSSWTQEQFF.

There are a few counts of this clone. This sequence joins TRBV5-4 and TRBJ2-5; tentatively, D is TRBD2 (5 bases). The V gene lost 3 bases and the J gene lost 5 bases, with 14 bases spanning the gap. Germline loops: CDR1 SGHNT, CDR2 YYREEE (reference sequence). The length of the CDR3 is 14 residues. CDR3 in DNA: TGTGCCAGCAGCTCCCCTGGAGGCTCGGAGACCCAGTACTTC. This encodes CASSSPGGSETQYF.

The chain uses TRBV10-3 and TRBJ2-5; TRBD1 matches at 9 bases. This CDR3 region has 13 residues. Germline CDR1 is ENHRY and CDR2 is SYGVKD. The J segment lost 5 bases and the V segment lost 8 bases, leaving 6 bases of the junction unmatched. Written as DNA, the CDR3 is TGTGCCATCCGACAGGGGGACATGGAGACCCAGTACTTC. Translation gives CAIRQGDMETQYF.

This clone turned up a few times. The V call is TRBV5-1, the J call TRBJ2-6; tentatively, D is TRBD1 (6 bases). Germline values: CDR1 SGHRS, CDR2 YFSETQ. This CDR3 comprises 14 residues. V was cut by 10 bases and J by 1 base, with 12 bases left in between. The CDR3 DNA reads TGCGCCTCCAGGGACAAGTCTGGGGCCAACGTCCTGACTTTC. It encodes CASRDKSGANVLTF.

A few counts support this clone. The V gene is TRBV5-1, the J gene TRBJ1-1; possible D gene TRBD1, 6 bases. The CDR3 contains 14 residues. The germline V gene has CDR1 SGHRS and CDR2 YFSETQ. The V end lost 5 bases, the J end lost 2 bases, and 13 bases lay between the germline ends. CDR3 nucleotide sequence: TGCGCCAGCAGTAATCGACAGGCCAACACTGAAGCTTTCTTT. Its translation is CASSNRQANTEAFF. Using reference TRBV5-1 and TRBJ1-1 for the parts outside the CDR3, the full variable domain is KAGVTQTPRYLIKTRGQQVTLSCSPISGHRSVSWYQQTPGQGLQFLFEYFSETQRNKGNFPGRFSGRQFSNSRSEMNVSTLELGDSALYLCASSNRQANTEAFFGQGTRLTVV.

The sample holds many counts of this clone. The chain combines TRBV23-1 with TRBJ2-7, with TRBD1 as a possible D gene (5 bases). TRBV23-1 is labeled an ORF, and its function is uncertain. Trimming shortened V by 3 bases and J by 0 bases, and 15 bases separated the two germline ends. This CDR3 contains 16 residues. Written as DNA, the CDR3 is TGCGCCAGCAGTCACTCAGGACACCAGAGCTCCTACGAGCAGTACTTC. It is translated as CASSHSGHQSSYEQYF.

This clone occurred many times. This chain connects TRBV29-1 to TRBJ1-2, with a possible D match to TRBD1 (5 bases). Germline CDR1 reads SQVTM; CDR2 reads ANQGSEA. V was cut by 5 bases and J by 4 bases, with 11 bases left in between. The CDR3 runs 12 residues. For the CDR3, the DNA is TGCAGCGTTAGTCTACAGGTCTATGGCTACACCTTC. This encodes CSVSLQVYGYTF.